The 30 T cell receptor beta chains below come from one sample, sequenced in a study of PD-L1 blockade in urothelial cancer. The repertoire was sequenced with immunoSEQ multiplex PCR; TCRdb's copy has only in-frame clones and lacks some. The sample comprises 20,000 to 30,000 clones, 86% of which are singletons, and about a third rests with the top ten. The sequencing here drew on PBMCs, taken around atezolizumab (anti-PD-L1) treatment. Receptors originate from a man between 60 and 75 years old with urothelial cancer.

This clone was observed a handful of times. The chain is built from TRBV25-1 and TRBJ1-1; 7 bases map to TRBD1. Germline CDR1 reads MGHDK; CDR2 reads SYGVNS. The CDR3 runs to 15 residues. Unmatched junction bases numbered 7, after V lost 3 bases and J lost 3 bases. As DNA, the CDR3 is TGTGCCAGCAGTGACTCAATCACAGGGGACACTGAAGCTTTCTTT. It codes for CASSDSITGDTEAFF.

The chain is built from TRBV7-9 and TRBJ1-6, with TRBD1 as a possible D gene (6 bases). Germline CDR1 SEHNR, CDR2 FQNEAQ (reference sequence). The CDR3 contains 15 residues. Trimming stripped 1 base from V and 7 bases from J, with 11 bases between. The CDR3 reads CASSLGEGENSPLHF. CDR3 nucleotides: TGTGCCAGCAGCTTAGGCGAGGGGGAAAATTCACCCCTCCACTTT.

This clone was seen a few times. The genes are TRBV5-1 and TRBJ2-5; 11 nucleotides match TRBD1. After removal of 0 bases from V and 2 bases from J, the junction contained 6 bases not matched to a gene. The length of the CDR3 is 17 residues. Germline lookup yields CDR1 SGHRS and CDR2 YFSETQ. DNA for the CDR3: TGCGCCAGCAGCTTGGCCGGACAGGGGGCGCGACAAGAGACCCAGTACTTC. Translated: CASSLAGQGARQETQYF.

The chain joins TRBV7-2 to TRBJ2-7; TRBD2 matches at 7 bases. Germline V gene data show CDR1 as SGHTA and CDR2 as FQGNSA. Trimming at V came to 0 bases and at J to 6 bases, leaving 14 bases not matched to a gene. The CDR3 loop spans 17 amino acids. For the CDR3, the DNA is TGTGCCAGCAGCTTAGCGCTACTAGCGAGCAGGGATGGCGAGCAGTACTTC. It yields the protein CASSLALLASRDGEQYF.

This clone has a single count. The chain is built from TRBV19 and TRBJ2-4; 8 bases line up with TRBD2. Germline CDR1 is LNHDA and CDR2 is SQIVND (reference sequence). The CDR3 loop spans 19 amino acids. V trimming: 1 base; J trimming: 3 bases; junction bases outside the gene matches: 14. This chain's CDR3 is CASSIGPLRAGLVKNIQYF. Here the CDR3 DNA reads TGTGCCAGTAGTATAGGCCCCCTCCGGGCGGGACTAGTCAAAAACATTCAGTACTTC. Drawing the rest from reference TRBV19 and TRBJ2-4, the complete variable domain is DGGITQSPKYLFRKEGQNVTLSCEQNLNHDAMYWYRQDPGQGLRLIYYSQIVNDFQKGDIAEGYSVSREKKESFPLTVTSAQKNPTAFYLCASSIGPLRAGLVKNIQYFGAGTRLSVL.

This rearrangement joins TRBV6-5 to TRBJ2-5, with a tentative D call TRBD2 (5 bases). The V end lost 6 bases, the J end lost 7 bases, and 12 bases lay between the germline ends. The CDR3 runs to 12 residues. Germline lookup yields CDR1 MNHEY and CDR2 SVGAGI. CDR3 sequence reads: CASSVLAGTQYF. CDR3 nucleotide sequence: TGTGCCAGCAGCGTATTGGCGGGGACCCAGTACTTC.

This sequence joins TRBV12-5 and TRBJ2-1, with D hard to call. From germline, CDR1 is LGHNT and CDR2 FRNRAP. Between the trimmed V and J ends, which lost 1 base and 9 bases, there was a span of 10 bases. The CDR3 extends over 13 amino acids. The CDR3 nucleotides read TGTGCTAGTGGTTTGGGCCCTAGTGTTGAGCAGTTCTTC. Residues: CASGLGPSVEQFF.

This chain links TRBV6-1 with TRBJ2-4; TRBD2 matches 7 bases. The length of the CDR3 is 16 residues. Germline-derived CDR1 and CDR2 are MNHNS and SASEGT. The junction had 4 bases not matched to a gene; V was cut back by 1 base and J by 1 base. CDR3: CASSEGAGVAKNIQYF. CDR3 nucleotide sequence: TGTGCCAGCAGTGAAGGGGCGGGAGTCGCCAAAAACATTCAGTACTTC.

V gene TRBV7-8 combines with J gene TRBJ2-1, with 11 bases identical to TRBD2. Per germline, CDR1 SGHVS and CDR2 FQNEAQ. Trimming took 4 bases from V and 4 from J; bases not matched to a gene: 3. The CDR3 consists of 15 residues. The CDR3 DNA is TGTGCCAGCAGCTCGGGGACTAGCGGTTACAATGAGCAGTTCTTC. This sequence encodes CASSSGTSGYNEQFF.

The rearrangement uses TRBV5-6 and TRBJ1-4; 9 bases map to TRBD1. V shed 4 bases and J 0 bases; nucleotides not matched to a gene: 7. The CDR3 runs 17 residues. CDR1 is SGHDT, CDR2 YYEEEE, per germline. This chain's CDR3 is CASSPRDRDSTNEKLFF. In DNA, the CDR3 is TGTGCCAGCAGCCCCCGGGACAGGGATTCAACTAATGAAAAACTGTTTTTT.

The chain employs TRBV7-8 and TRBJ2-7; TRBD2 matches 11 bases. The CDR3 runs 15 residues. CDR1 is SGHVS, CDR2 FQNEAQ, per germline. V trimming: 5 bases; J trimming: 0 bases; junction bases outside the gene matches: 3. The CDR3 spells CASSPLAGGSYEQYF. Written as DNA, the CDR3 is TGTGCCAGCAGCCCCCTAGCGGGAGGCTCCTACGAGCAGTACTTC.

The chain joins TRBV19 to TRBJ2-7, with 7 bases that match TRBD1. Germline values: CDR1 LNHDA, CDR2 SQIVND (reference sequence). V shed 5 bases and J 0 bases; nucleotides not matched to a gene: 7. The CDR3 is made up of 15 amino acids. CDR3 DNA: TGTGCCAGTAGTTTCTGGACAGGCGTCTCCTACGAGCAGTACTTC. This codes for CASSFWTGVSYEQYF.

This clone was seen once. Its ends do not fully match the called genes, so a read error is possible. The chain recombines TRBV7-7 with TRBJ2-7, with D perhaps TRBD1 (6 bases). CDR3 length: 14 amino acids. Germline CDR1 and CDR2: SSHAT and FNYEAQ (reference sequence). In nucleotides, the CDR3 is TGTGCTAGCAGCTTAGGACAGACCTCCTACGAGCAGTACTTC. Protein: CASSLGQTSYEQYF.

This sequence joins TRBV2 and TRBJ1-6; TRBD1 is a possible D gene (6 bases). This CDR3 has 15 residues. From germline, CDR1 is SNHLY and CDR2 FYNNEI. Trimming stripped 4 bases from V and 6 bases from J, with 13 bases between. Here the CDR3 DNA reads TGTGCCAGCAGTGCAGGCAGGGGTCCTAATTCACCCCTCCACTTT. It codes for CASSAGRGPNSPLHF.

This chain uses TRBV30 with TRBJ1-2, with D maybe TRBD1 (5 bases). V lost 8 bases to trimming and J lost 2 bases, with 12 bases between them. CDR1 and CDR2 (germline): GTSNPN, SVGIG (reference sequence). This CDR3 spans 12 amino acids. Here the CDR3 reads CARDSRNYGYTF. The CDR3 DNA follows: TGTGCCAGAGACAGCCGCAACTATGGCTACACCTTC.

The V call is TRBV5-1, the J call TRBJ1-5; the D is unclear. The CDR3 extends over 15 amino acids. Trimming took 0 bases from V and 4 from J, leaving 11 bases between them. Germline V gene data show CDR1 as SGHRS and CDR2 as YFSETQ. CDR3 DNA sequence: TGCGCCAGCAGCTTGGCCGCTGGGAGGAATCAGCCCCAGCATTTT. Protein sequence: CASSLAAGRNQPQHF.

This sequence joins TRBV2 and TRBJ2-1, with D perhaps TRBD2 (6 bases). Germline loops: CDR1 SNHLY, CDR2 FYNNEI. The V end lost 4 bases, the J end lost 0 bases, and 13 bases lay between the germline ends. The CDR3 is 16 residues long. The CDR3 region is CASSGVADRSYNEQFF. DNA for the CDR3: TGTGCCAGCAGTGGGGTAGCGGACCGCTCCTACAATGAGCAGTTCTTC.

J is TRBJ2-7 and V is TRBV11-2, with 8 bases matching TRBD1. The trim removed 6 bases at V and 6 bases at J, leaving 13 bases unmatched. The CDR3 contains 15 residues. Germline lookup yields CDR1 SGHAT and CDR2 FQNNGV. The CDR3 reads CASRRADRGPFEQYF. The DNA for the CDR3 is TGTGCCAGCAGGAGAGCTGACAGGGGCCCTTTCGAGCAGTACTTC.

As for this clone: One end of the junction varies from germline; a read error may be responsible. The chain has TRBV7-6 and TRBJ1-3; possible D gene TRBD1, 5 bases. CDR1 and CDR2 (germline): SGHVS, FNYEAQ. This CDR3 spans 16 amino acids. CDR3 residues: CASSLGAGGTGNTTYF. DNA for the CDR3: TGTGCCAGCAGCTTAGGAGCGGGGGGAACTGGAAACACCACATATTTT.

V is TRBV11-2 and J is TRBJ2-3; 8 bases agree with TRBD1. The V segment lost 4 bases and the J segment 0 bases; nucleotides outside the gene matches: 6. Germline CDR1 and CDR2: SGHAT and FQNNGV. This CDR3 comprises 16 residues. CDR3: CASSSRTGTSTDTQYF. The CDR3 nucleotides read TGTGCCAGCAGCTCACGGACAGGGACTAGCACAGATACGCAGTATTTT.

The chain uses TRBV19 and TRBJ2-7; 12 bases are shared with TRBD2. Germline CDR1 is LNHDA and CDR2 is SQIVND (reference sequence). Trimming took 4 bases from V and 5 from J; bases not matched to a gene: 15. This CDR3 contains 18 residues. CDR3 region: CASSNDGKRTSGKHEQYF. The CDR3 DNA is TGTGCCAGTAGTAACGATGGGAAGAGGACTAGCGGGAAACACGAGCAGTACTTC.

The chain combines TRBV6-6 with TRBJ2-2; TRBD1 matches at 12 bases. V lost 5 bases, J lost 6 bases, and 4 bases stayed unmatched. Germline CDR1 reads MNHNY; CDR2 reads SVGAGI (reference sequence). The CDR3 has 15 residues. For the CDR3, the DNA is TGTGCCAGCAGTGGGGACAGGGGGCGATCCGGGGAGCTGTTTTTT. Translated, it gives CASSGDRGRSGELFF.

The CDR3 protein is CASMGGVLMDTQYF. CDR3 DNA: TGTGCCAGTATGGGGGGGGTTTTAATGGATACGCAGTATTTT. The chain has TRBV19 and TRBJ2-3, with 7 bases matching TRBD2. The CDR3 is 14 amino acids. The V segment lost 7 bases and the J segment 6 bases; nucleotides outside the gene matches: 10. The germline gives CDR1 LNHDA, CDR2 SQIVND (reference sequence).

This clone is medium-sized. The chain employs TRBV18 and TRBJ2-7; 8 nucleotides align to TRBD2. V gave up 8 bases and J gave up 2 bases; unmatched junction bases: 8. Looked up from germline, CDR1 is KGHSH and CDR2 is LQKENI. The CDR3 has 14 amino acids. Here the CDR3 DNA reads TGTGCCAGCGCACGATCGGGACTAGCCTACGAGCAGTACTTC. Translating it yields CASARSGLAYEQYF.

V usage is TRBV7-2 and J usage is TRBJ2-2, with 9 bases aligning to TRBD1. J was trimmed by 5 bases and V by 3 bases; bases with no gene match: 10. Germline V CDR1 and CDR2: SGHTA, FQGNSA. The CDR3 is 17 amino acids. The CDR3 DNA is TGTGCCAGCAGCTTCCCCCGGACAGGGGCGTTGACCGGGGAGCTGTTTTTT. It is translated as CASSFPRTGALTGELFF.

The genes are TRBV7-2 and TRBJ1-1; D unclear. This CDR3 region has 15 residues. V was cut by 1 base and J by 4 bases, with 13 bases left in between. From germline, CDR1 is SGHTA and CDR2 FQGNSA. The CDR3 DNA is TGTGCCAGCAGCTTAGGTGGACGAGGGAGCACTGAAGCTTTCTTT. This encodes CASSLGGRGSTEAFF.

CDR3 bases: TGTGCCAGCAGCCTCGGGACAGGGAGTTTGAACACTGAAGCTTTCTTT. Its translation is CASSLGTGSLNTEAFF. This sequence joins TRBV4-2 and TRBJ1-1; 9 bases match TRBD1. Per the germline V gene, CDR1 is LGHNA and CDR2 is YNFKEQ. The CDR3 runs 16 residues. The trim removed 4 bases at V and 0 bases at J, leaving 6 bases unmatched.

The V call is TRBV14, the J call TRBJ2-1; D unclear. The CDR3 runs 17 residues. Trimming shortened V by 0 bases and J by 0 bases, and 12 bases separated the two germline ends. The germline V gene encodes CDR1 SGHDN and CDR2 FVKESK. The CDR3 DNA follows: TGTGCCAGCAGCCAAGATAGCATTTGGAGCTCCTACAATGAGCAGTTCTTC. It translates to CASSQDSIWSSYNEQFF.

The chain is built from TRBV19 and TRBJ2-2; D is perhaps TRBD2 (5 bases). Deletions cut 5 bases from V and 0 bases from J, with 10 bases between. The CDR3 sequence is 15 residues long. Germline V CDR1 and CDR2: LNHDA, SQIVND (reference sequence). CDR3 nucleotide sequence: TGTGCCAGTAGTCCGCGGACTGCGAACACCGGGGAGCTGTTTTTT. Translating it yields CASSPRTANTGELFF.

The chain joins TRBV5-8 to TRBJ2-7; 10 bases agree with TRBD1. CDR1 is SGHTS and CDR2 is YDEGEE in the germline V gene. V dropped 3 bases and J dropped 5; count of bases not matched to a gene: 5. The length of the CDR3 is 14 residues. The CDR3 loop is CASSSWDRGHEQYF. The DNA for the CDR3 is TGTGCCAGCAGCTCATGGGACAGGGGCCACGAGCAGTACTTC.